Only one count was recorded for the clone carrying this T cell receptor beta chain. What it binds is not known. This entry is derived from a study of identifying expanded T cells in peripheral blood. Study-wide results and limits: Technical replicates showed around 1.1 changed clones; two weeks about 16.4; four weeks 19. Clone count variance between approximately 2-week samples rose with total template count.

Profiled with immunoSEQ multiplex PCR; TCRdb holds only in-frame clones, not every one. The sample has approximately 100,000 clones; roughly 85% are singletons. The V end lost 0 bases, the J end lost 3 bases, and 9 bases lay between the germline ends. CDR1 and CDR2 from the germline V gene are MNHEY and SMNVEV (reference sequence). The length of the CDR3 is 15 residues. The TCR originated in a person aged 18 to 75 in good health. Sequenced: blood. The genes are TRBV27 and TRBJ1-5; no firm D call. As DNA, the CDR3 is TGTGCCAGCAGTTTATCGATTGGGGACAATCAGCCCCAGCATTTT. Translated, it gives CASSLSIGDNQPQHF.